This T cell receptor beta chain was identified during a study of blood T cell repertoires in COVID-19. Across the study: From the United States, Italy and Spain came samples of acute and convalescent COVID-19.

CDR1 is MGHRA, CDR2 YSYEKL, per germline. This CDR3 spans 16 amino acids. V was clipped by 0 bases and J by 5 bases, with 13 bases between them. Original processing methods: Reference gene primer amplification yielded estimated nucleated cell counts. Produced via immunoSEQ multiplex PCR; TCRdb's table is partial and in-frame only. V and J calls and clone size are as listed in that table; D and trimming were resolved from the DNA. The sample has 77,000 or so clones, 80% to 90% seen once. The genes are TRBV4-1 and TRBJ1-4; maybe TRBD1 (6 bases). The sequenced material came from peripheral blood. The receptor was isolated from a man aged 50 to 59 with active COVID-19. CDR3 DNA: TGCGCCAGCAGCCAAGAAACAGGGAGGGGAAATGAAAAACTGTTTTTT. Amino acids: CASSQETGRGNEKLFF.